This is a list of T cell receptor beta chains from one sample in a study of blood T cell repertoires in COVID-19. Libraries were prepared by immunoSEQ multiplex PCR; TCRdb keeps only in-frame clonotypes and omits some of them. Of more than 300,000 clones in the sample, about 91% are singletons; the top ten hold approximately 1.6%. The sample taken for sequencing was peripheral blood. The receptors stem from a woman aged 30 to 39 with COVID-19, enrolled during active disease. Both conserved end residues are part of each CDR3. Fields, in order: D gene, J gene, V gene, CDR3 protein, CDR3 DNA. D genes are given only for firm matches.

TRBD2,TRBJ2-3,TRBV4-2,CASSRQTSGGTDTQYF,TGTGCCAGCAGCCGCCAGACTAGCGGGGGGACAGATACGCAGTATTTT
TRBD1,TRBJ1-1,TRBV6-5,CASSYTGQGAWAFF,TGTGCCAGCAGTTACACCGGACAGGGAGCGTGGGCTTTCTTT
TRBD1,TRBJ1-2,TRBV2,CASTRQGQSDYGYTF,TGTGCCAGCACCAGACAGGGCCAATCTGACTATGGCTACACCTTC
TRBD2,TRBJ2-2,TRBV5-1,CASRPSGANTGELFF,TGCGCCAGCAGACCTAGCGGGGCGAACACCGGGGAGCTGTTTTTT
TRBD1,TRBJ2-7,TRBV5-1,CASSRDRGGYEQYF,TGCGCCAGCAGCCGAGACAGGGGGGGATACGAGCAGTACTTC
-,TRBJ1-1,TRBV19,CASSIGQFNTEAFF,TGTGCCAGTAGTATAGGACAGTTCAACACTGAAGCTTTCTTT
TRBD1,TRBJ1-1,TRBV30,CAWSVSGGPENTEAFF,TGTGCCTGGAGTGTCTCAGGGGGCCCGGAGAACACTGAAGCTTTCTTT
-,TRBJ1-1,TRBV6-2/TRBV6-3,CASSYVGASTEAFF,TGTGCCAGCAGTTATGTGGGGGCGTCCACTGAAGCTTTCTTT
-,TRBJ2-3,TRBV5-4,CASSITGFSTDTQYF,TGTGCCAGCAGCATTACAGGGTTTAGCACAGATACGCAGTATTTT
TRBD1,TRBJ1-4,TRBV28,CASSFQGVVFF,TGTGCCAGCAGTTTTCAGGGGGTGGTATTTTTT
-,TRBJ1-5,TRBV10-2,CASSEWRSNQPQHF,TGCGCCAGCAGTGAGTGGAGGAGCAATCAGCCCCAGCATTTT
-,TRBJ2-5,TRBV24-1,CATSDLQGGTQYF,TGTGCCACCAGTGATTTACAGGGTGGGACCCAGTACTTC
-,TRBJ2-3,TRBV5-1,CASSNRVTDTQYF,TGCGCCAGCAGCAACAGGGTAACAGATACGCAGTATTTT
-,TRBJ1-4,TRBV24-1,CATSDSAGQGNEKLFF,TGTGCCACCAGTGACTCAGCGGGGCAGGGTAATGAAAAACTGTTTTTT
-,TRBJ1-2,TRBV5-6,CASSLFGARTANYGYTF,TGTGCCAGCAGCCTGTTCGGCGCACGGACAGCCAACTATGGCTACACCTTC
TRBD1,TRBJ2-3,TRBV28,CASSADRVGDTQYF,TGTGCCAGCAGCGCTGACAGGGTGGGAGATACGCAGTATTTT
-,TRBJ2-5,TRBV5-4,CASSITGGALLSSQYF,TGTGCCAGCAGTATCACTGGGGGGGCCCTTCTTAGTTCCCAGTACTTC